This T cell receptor beta chain was identified during a study of OX40 agonist ivuxolimab in advanced cancers. With respect to the entire study: Ivuxolimab was an agonistic, fully human IgG2 monoclonal antibody directed against OX40 (CD134), a costimulatory receptor. Prior anti-PD-1, anti-PD-L1 or anti-CTLA-4 therapy was permitted, and checkpoint inhibitors had been received by about 36% of dose-escalation patients. In the dose-escalation cohort, more than 75% of patients were male, and the mean age was approximately 64 years, with a range of about 23 to 85. Intravenous ivuxolimab was administered to patients every 2 weeks at six dose levels: 0.01, 0.1, 0.3, 1.5, 3 and 10 mg/kg. Three dose-escalation patients achieved partial responses, one with hepatocellular carcinoma and two with cutaneous melanoma. Among the roughly 52 dose-escalation patients, around 19 had hepatocellular carcinoma, some 15 melanoma, 9 renal cell carcinoma and 9 head and neck cancer. The monotherapy dose-escalation portion (N = 52 patients) of the phase I ivuxolimab trial is reported in the paper. The point of sequencing TCRbeta in the periphery was to test whether ivuxolimab changed TCR sequence diversity and drove clonal T-cell expansion.

Here is what the overall study found, with its caveats: After ivuxolimab, expanded clones were on average more numerous among CD8+ T cells than among CD4+ T cells. Low levels of normalized T-cell clonal expansion were also seen in some patients who did not respond. The antigen specificity of the peripheral T cells that underwent clonal expansion was not determined. In the 0.1-3.0 mg/kg groups, partial responders had among the lowest normalized peripheral clonal expansion, particularly in CD8+ T cells. At doses of 0.1 to 3.0 mg/kg, clonal expansion of both CD4+ and CD8+ blood T cells was observed from baseline to week 6.

There are 15 amino acids in the CDR3, from cysteine to phenylalanine inclusive. The retained sequence is limited to the CDR3, 45 bases, with the frame set at the first base. The V and J ends are trimmed by 3 bases and 4 bases, leaving 13 bases between them. CDR1 and CDR2 are read off the germline V gene as LGHNT and FRNRAP. The trial excluded patients who had a history of autoimmune disease or were on systemic immunosuppression. Peripheral blood for TCR sequencing was collected from all dose cohorts at baseline, on cycle 4 day 1, and on cycle 7 day 1. Samples were obtained from an open-label, multicenter, first-in-human phase I dose-escalation trial of ivuxolimab. Adults with locally advanced or metastatic melanoma, renal cell carcinoma, hepatocellular carcinoma or head and neck squamous cell carcinoma were enrolled in the trial. Before TCR sequencing, CD4+ T cells and CD8+ T cells were sorted from peripheral blood as separate populations.

To sequence the TCRbeta CDR3 region, genomic DNA was isolated from the sorted cells. The immunoSEQ Assay was used for sequencing of TCRbeta CDR3 regions. TCRdb took over this immuneACCESS table, retaining in-frame rearrangements with V and J assigned. Such tables are incomplete; in checked studies, under half of the missing clones stem from an unresolved V gene, and the remainder is unexplained. The sample table holds roughly 100,000 clones, of which under 85% were seen once. The ten biggest clones cover 4.5% to 6% of the sample. Turning to this clone: Its target antigen remains unknown. Within one base of it there is no much larger clone, and no base qualities were kept.

This sequence uses TRBV12-5 and TRBJ1-3; 5 matching bases give a weak D call of TRBD1. This specimen consisted of CD4+ or CD8+ T cells sorted from blood, obtained in a trial of the OX40 agonist ivuxolimab. This sequence originates from an adult with an advanced solid tumor such as melanoma, head and neck, liver or kidney cancer. The DNA sequence reads TGTGCTAGTGGTTTTAAAGGGGCACGGGGAAACACCATATATTTT. This translates into CASGFKGARGNTIYF.